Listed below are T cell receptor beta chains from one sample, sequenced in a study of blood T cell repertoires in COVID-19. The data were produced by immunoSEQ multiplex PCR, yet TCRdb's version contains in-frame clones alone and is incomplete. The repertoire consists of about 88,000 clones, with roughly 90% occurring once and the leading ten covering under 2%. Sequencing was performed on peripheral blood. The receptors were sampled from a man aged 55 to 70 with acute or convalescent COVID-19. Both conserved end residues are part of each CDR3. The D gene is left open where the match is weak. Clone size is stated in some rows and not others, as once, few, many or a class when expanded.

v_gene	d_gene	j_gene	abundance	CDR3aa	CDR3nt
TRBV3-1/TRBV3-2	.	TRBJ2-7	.	CASSPGHNYEQYF	TGTGCCAGCAGCCCCGGACACAACTACGAGCAGTACTTC
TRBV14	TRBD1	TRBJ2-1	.	CASQGQAYNEQFF	TGTGCCAGCCAAGGACAGGCGTACAATGAGCAGTTCTTC
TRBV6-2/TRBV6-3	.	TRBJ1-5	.	CASRPGSHNQPQHF	TGTGCCAGCCGCCCCGGTAGCCACAATCAGCCCCAGCATTTT
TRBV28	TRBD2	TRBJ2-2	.	CASGLAGGSTGELFF	TGTGCCAGCGGACTAGCGGGAGGAAGCACCGGGGAGCTGTTTTTT
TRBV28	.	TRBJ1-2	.	CASRQGTYGYTF	TGTGCCAGCAGGCAGGGTACCTATGGCTACACCTTC
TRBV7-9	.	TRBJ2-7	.	CASSMDSNSYEQYF	TGTGCCAGCAGCATGGACAGCAACTCCTACGAGCAGTACTTC
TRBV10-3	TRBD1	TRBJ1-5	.	CAISEATGLGQPQHF	TGTGCCATCAGTGAGGCGACAGGGTTGGGTCAGCCCCAGCATTTT
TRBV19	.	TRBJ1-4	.	CASTEGATNEKLFF	TGTGCCAGTACCGAGGGGGCAACTAATGAAAAACTGTTTTTT
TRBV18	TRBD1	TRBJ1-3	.	CASSPNRGPGNTIYF	TGTGCCAGCTCACCCAACAGGGGCCCTGGAAACACCATATATTTT
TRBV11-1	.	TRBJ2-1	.	CASSLRRGEQFF	TGTGCCAGCAGCTTACGTAGGGGAGAGCAGTTCTTC
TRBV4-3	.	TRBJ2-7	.	CASSQNLRGYEQYF	TGCGCCAGCAGCCAAAATCTACGGGGATACGAGCAGTACTTC
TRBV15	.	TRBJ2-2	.	CATSRDPRGPHTGELFF	TGTGCCACCAGCAGAGATCCCAGGGGCCCCCACACCGGGGAGCTGTTTTTT
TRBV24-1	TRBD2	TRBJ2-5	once	CATSSTKILTSGRGQETQYF	TGTGCCACCAGCTCCACGAAGATCCTTACTAGCGGGAGAGGGCAAGAGACCCAGTACTTC
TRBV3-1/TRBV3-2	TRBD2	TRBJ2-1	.	CASSKGLAVHNEQFF	TGTGCCAGCAGCAAGGGACTAGCGGTCCACAATGAGCAGTTCTTC
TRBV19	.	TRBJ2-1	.	CASSPQGADRFF	TGTGCCAGTAGCCCCCAAGGAGCTGACCGGTTCTTC
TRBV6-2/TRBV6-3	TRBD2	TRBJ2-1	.	CASSYKLAGLIEQFF	TGTGCCAGCAGTTACAAACTAGCGGGACTAATTGAGCAGTTCTTC
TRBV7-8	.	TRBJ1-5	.	CASSLGGGGKNQPQHF	TGTGCCAGCAGCTTAGGGGGAGGCGGGAAGAATCAGCCCCAGCATTTT
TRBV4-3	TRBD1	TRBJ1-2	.	CASSQTWGQGRGYGYTF	TGCGCCAGCAGCCAAACGTGGGGACAGGGGAGAGGCTATGGCTACACCTTC
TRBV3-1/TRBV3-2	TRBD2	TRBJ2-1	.	CASSQDLAGDHEQFF	TGTGCCAGCAGCCAAGATCTGGCGGGAGACCATGAGCAGTTCTTC
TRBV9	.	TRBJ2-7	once	CASIPRGVSTYEQYF	TGTGCCAGCATCCCTAGAGGAGTATCTACCTACGAGCAGTACTTC
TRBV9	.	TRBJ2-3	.	CASSVGENHTDTQYF	TGTGCCAGCAGCGTAGGCGAGAACCACACAGATACGCAGTATTTT
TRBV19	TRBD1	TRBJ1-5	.	CASSPGGPGQPQHF	TGTGCCAGTAGTCCAGGGGGCCCCGGTCAGCCCCAGCATTTT
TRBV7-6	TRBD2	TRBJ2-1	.	CASSLATAGVGEQFF	TGTGCCAGCAGCTTAGCCACAGCGGGAGTAGGTGAGCAGTTCTTC
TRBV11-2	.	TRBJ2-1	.	CASSLDLQNEQFF	TGTGCCAGCAGCTTAGATCTACAGAATGAGCAGTTCTTC
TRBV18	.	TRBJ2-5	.	CASSPTLGQGQETQYF	TGTGCCAGCTCACCAACCCTCGGGCAGGGCCAAGAGACCCAGTACTTC
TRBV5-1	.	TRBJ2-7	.	CASSFGGAYEQYF	TGCGCCAGCAGCTTCGGCGGAGCCTACGAGCAGTACTTC
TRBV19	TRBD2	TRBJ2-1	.	CASSRGLAGVEQFF	TGTGCCAGTAGTAGGGGACTAGCGGGAGTTGAGCAGTTCTTC
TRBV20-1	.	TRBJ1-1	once	CSASRAGDTEAFF	TGCAGTGCTAGTCGGGCAGGGGACACTGAAGCTTTCTTT
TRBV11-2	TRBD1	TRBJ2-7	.	CASSLAGGYDEQYF	TGTGCCAGCAGCTTAGCAGGGGGATATGACGAGCAGTACTTC
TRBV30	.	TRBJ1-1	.	CAWSQGGGTEAFF	TGTGCCTGGTCACAAGGGGGTGGTACTGAAGCTTTCTTT
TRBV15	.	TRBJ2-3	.	CATSRDAGTDTQYF	TGTGCCACCAGCAGAGACGCAGGGACAGATACGCAGTATTTT
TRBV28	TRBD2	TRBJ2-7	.	CASRSQGLAGVGAYEQYF	TGTGCCAGCAGATCACAGGGACTAGCGGGAGTAGGGGCCTACGAGCAGTACTTC
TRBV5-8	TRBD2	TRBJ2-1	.	CASSPGTSGGDEQFF	TGTGCCAGCAGCCCAGGGACTAGCGGTGGCGATGAGCAGTTCTTC
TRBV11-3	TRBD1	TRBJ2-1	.	CASSLEGAVTGGNNEQFF	TGTGCCAGCAGCTTAGAAGGAGCTGTGACAGGGGGTAACAATGAGCAGTTCTTC
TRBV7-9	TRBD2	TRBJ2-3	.	CASSSRLAGVTDTQYF	TGTGCCAGCAGCTCCAGGCTAGCGGGAGTTACAGATACGCAGTATTTT
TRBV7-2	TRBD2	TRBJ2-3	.	CASSLNRGGRGTDTQYF	TGTGCCAGCAGCTTAAACCGGGGCGGGAGAGGCACAGATACGCAGTATTTT
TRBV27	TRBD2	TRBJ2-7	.	CASSSGRERTYEQYF	TGTGCCAGCAGTTCGGGGCGGGAGCGGACCTACGAGCAGTACTTC
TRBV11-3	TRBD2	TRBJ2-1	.	CASSQTEAGGSPFFNEQFF	TGTGCCAGCAGCCAAACGGAGGCGGGAGGGTCCCCTTTTTTCAATGAGCAGTTCTTC
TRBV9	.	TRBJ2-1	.	CASSVAGTSYNEQFF	TGTGCCAGCAGCGTCGCGGGTACCTCCTACAATGAGCAGTTCTTC
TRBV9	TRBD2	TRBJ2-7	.	CASSVVSGSYEQYF	TGTGCCAGCAGCGTAGTTAGCGGGAGTTACGAGCAGTACTTC
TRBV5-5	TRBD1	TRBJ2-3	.	CASSRQGQGDTQYF	TGTGCCAGCAGCCGACAGGGTCAGGGAGATACGCAGTATTTT
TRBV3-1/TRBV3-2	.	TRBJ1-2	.	CASSQGAIGYTF	TGTGCCAGCAGCCAGGGGGCTATTGGCTACACCTTC
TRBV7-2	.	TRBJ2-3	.	CASSLGGREGTDTQYF	TGTGCCAGCAGCTTAGGAGGGCGCGAGGGAACAGATACGCAGTATTTT
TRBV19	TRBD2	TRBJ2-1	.	CASSISPSGNFHNEQFF	TGTGCCAGTAGTATATCCCCTAGCGGGAATTTCCACAATGAGCAGTTCTTC
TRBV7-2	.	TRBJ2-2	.	CASSKSSAPDTGELFF	TGTGCCAGCAGCAAATCTAGCGCCCCAGACACCGGGGAGCTGTTTTTT